A selection of T cell receptor beta chains follows, all from one sample in a study of blood T cell repertoires in COVID-19. Sequenced by immunoSEQ multiplex PCR; TCRdb stores in-frame clones only, minus some. The repertoire holds about 140,000 clones, with approximately 90% as singletons. The sequenced sample consisted of peripheral blood. The receptors derive from a human donor with COVID-19, enrolled during active disease. The donor label of this sample is uncertain. Both conserved end residues are trimmed from each CDR3.

13 | TRBJ1-1 | TRBV6-1 | ASSENPGGVTEAF
10 | TRBJ2-1 | TRBV7-3 | ASSFIPGEQF
15 | TRBJ1-5 | TRBV19 | ASSFSGTGFSSQPQH
13 | TRBJ1-3 | TRBV19 | ASSIADNSGNTIY
11 | TRBJ2-7 | TRBV6-2/TRBV6-3 | ASSSASSYEQY
13 | TRBJ2-5 | TRBV24-1 | ATSDQAGGGETQY
14 | TRBJ1-3 | TRBV3-1/TRBV3-2 | ASSRQIQGSGNTIY
11 | TRBJ2-7 | TRBV6-6 | ASSYSSSYEQY
11 | TRBJ1-1 | TRBV5-8 | ASSSDSNTEAF
13 | TRBJ1-2 | TRBV6-5 | ASSPAGRTYYGYT
11 | TRBJ1-2 | TRBV5-1 | ASSLARVDGYT
14 | TRBJ2-1 | TRBV19 | ASSILLAQLGGEQF
9 | TRBJ1-2 | TRBV30 | AWSGSYGYT
13 | TRBJ1-4 | TRBV19 | ASSTGAAGGEKLF
13 | TRBJ2-7 | TRBV4-1 | ASSVSATVNYEQY
12 | TRBJ1-1 | TRBV5-1 | ASSPYSGNTEAF
13 | TRBJ2-1 | TRBV7-9 | ASSGGESSYNEQF
11 | TRBJ1-1 | TRBV14 | ASSQVRTSEAF
13 | TRBJ1-6 | TRBV4-2 | ASSSRRENNSPLH
10 | TRBJ1-2 | TRBV11-2 | ASSLGLTGYT
14 | TRBJ2-3 | TRBV25-1 | ASSDPNRGAADTQY
11 | TRBJ1-1 | TRBV9 | ASSGHRGTEAF
12 | TRBJ1-5 | TRBV2 | ASSDGTGDQPQH
14 | TRBJ2-2 | TRBV9 | ASSVAPEPPAGELF
11 | TRBJ1-1 | TRBV11-2 | ASSRQGGTEAF
13 | TRBJ1-6 | TRBV7-3 | ASSLYRSYNSPLH
12 | TRBJ2-3 | TRBV5-1 | ASREAGLTDTQY
14 | TRBJ1-1 | TRBV9 | ASSATGVLSNTEAF
8 | TRBJ2-7 | TRBV19 | ATGPLEQY
14 | TRBJ2-2 | TRBV7-6 | ASRRTTGVDTGELF
14 | TRBJ2-1 | TRBV5-1 | ASSLASRLAGDEQF
11 | TRBJ2-7 | TRBV29-1 | SVEGTGDHEQY
14 | TRBJ1-6 | TRBV9 | ASSLSPGQIESPLH
13 | TRBJ2-1 | TRBV10-3 | AISEISGGANEQF
14 | TRBJ2-3 | TRBV4-2 | ASSQELAGGTDTQY
12 | TRBJ1-1 | TRBV19 | ASSIDRGNTEAF
16 | TRBJ2-1 | TRBV19 | ASTPGLAGPSSYNEQF
11 | TRBJ1-3 | TRBV2 | ASTFSSGNTIY
12 | TRBJ1-5 | TRBV6-1 | ASSEGSSHQPQH
13 | TRBJ1-5 | TRBV6-4 | ASSDSGGDNQPQH
15 | TRBJ2-1 | TRBV30 | AWSGHYRGLSYNEQF
13 | TRBJ2-3 | TRBV2 | ASSEEIVSGDTQY